This T cell receptor beta chain derives from a study of CD8 T cells in ankylosing spondylitis. This clonotype has more than one count but fewer than ten. Using its own MiXCR run on the 5' RACE reads, TCRdb lists one record per CDR3 protein. Of 250,000 to 350,000 distinct CDR3 sequences listed, 20% are singletons. CDR3 size: 16 residues. The chain combines TRBV12-2 with TRBJ1-5; TRBD1 is the table's D call and was not checked against the DNA. TRBV12-2 is shown as a pseudogene. Sequences were obtained from blood, either unsorted or a sorted T cell fraction (not recorded which). The receptor comes from a female donor with ankylosing spondylitis or in good health (not recorded which). The CDR3: CASRWGPGGSNQPQHF. The DNA for the CDR3 is TGTGCAAGTCGCTGGGGACCTGGGGGGAGCAATCAGCCCCAGCATTTT.